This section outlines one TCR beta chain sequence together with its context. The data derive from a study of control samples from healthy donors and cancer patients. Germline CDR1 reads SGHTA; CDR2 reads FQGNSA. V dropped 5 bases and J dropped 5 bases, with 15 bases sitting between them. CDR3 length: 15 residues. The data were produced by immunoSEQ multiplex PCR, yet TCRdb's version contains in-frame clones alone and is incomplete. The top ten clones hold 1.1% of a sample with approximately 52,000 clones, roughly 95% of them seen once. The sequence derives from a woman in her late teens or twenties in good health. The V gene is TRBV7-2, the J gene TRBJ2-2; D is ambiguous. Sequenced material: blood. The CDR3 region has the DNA TGTGCCAGCAGCCCTCCCCGCAGGTCGACCGGGGAGCTGTTTTTT. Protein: CASSPPRRSTGELFF.